This T cell receptor beta chain derives from a study of T cell clonotyping in hematopoietic cell transplantation. Background on the study: Cytoreduction preceded collection of pretransplant recipient samples. Overall study findings and caveats: CD4 and CD8 repertoire contributions could not be separated without sorting. Recipient TCR diversity dropped after transplant; expanded clonotypes rose from day 30 to 180.

Time point in this sample: recipient sample about 28 days before transplant, after cytoreduction. This table comes from immunoSEQ multiplex PCR, and its TCRdb copy is limited to in-frame clones, with some not included. This table holds some 16,000 clones, 93% found once. There are 16 residues in the CDR3. V dropped 2 bases and J dropped 4 bases, with 15 bases sitting between them. Germline-derived CDR1 and CDR2 are MNHEY and SVGAGI. Points on this clone: The antigen remains undetermined.

The sequencing used peripheral blood mononuclear cells, collected before stem cell transplant. The chain combines TRBV6-5 with TRBJ2-1; a weak D match, TRBD2 (6 bases). The TCR originated in a man younger than 35 with biphenotypic leukemia. Some clones in this sample may be carry-over from other donors' samples. The CDR3 reads CASSYGGGGTYNEQFF. CDR3 nucleotide sequence: TGTGCCAGCAGTTACGGAGGTGGGGGGACGTACAATGAGCAGTTCTTC.